This T cell receptor (beta chain) was sequenced during a study of T-cell memory formation after mild COVID-19. The CDR3 sequence is 16 residues long. The V end lost 5 bases, the J end lost 4 bases, and 18 bases lay between the germline ends. Germline-derived CDR1 and CDR2 are LNHNV and YYDKDF (reference sequence). TCRdb reanalysed the 5' RACE reads using MiXCR and keeps one entry per CDR3 protein. The repertoire holds roughly 180,000 distinct CDR3 sequences, roughly 18% seen once, with 3.9% in the top ten. This clonotype was detected only a few times. The chain carries TRBV15 and TRBJ1-3; D ambiguous. This clonotype originated in a man younger than 30 who had mild COVID-19 (a few samples of this study predate the infection). Cell type and time point are not known. Input material: PBMCs or a T cell subset sorted from them (not recorded which). CDR3: CATSSRIRAGGNTIYF. The CDR3 DNA reads as TGTGCCACCAGCTCTAGAATTCGTGCGGGAGGAAACACCATATATTTT.